A single sample gave rise to the 4 T cell receptor beta chains below, sequenced in a study of T cells in Graves' hyperthyroidism and ophthalmopathy. Amplified TCR beta CDR3 regions came from RNA transcripts. Initially, a first-round RT-PCR of the TCR CDR3 employed the HTBI primer set. TCRdb used MiXCR to reprocess the multiplex PCR reads, holding one entry per CDR3 protein. The data contain about 740,000 distinct CDR3 sequences, 14% of them singletons. The sequenced material came from blood. The receptor set was obtained from a woman aged 18-29 years with Graves' hyperthyroidism.

This chain uses TRBV7-2 with TRBJ2-5; 9 bases agree with TRBD1. The CDR3 runs to 17 residues. CDR1 is SGHTA, CDR2 FQGNSA, per germline. Trimming removed 2 bases from V and 1 base from J; junction bases left unmatched: 8. The CDR3 DNA reads TGTGCCAGCAGCTTACAACCGGGACAGGGCCCCCAAGAGACCCAGTACTTC. As protein: CASSLQPGQGPQETQYF.

There are many counts of this clonotype. The chain links TRBV20-1 to TRBJ1-1; D gene uncertain. Germline values: CDR1 DFQATT, CDR2 SNEGSKA (reference sequence). This CDR3 has 13 amino acids. V lost 6 bases and J 1 base, leaving 12 bases between the germline ends. The CDR3 protein is CSAQRAANTEAFF. The CDR3 DNA reads as TGCAGTGCCCAAAGGGCAGCGAACACTGAAGCTTTCTTT.

The CDR3 DNA sequence: TGCAGCGTTGGCGCAGGGGCAGAGACCCAGTACTTC. Amino acids: CSVGAGAETQYF. This chain uses TRBV20-1 with TRBJ2-5, with D possibly being TRBD1 (6 bases). Germline-derived CDR1 and CDR2 are DFQATT and SNEGSKA (reference sequence). CDR3 length: 12 residues.

This clonotype occurred many times. The genes are TRBV20-1 and TRBJ2-7; possible D gene TRBD1, 6 bases. The V and J ends lost 2 bases and 3 bases respectively, with 14 bases between them. CDR1 DFQATT and CDR2 SNEGSKA come from the germline V gene (reference sequence). The CDR3 extends over 14 amino acids. Here the CDR3 DNA reads TGCAGTGCTAGAAAACTACAGGGCAGCTACGAGCAGTACTTC. Translation gives CSARKLQGSYEQYF.